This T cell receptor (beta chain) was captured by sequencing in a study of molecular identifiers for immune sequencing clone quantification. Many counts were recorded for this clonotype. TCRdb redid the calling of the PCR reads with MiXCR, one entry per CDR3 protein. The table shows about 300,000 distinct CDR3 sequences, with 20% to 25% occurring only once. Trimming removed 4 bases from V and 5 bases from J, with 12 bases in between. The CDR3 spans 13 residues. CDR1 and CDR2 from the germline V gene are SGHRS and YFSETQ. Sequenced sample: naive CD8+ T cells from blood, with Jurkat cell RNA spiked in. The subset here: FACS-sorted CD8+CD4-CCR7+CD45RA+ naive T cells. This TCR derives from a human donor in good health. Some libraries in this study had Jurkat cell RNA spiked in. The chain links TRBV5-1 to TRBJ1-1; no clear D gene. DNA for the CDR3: TGCGCCAGCAGCCCAGATGGGATTACTGAAGCTTTCTTT. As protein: CASSPDGITEAFF. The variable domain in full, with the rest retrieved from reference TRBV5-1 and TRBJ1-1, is KAGVTQTPRYLIKTRGQQVTLSCSPISGHRSVSWYQQTPGQGLQFLFEYFSETQRNKGNFPGRFSGRQFSNSRSEMNVSTLELGDSALYLCASSPDGITEAFFGQGTRLTVV.